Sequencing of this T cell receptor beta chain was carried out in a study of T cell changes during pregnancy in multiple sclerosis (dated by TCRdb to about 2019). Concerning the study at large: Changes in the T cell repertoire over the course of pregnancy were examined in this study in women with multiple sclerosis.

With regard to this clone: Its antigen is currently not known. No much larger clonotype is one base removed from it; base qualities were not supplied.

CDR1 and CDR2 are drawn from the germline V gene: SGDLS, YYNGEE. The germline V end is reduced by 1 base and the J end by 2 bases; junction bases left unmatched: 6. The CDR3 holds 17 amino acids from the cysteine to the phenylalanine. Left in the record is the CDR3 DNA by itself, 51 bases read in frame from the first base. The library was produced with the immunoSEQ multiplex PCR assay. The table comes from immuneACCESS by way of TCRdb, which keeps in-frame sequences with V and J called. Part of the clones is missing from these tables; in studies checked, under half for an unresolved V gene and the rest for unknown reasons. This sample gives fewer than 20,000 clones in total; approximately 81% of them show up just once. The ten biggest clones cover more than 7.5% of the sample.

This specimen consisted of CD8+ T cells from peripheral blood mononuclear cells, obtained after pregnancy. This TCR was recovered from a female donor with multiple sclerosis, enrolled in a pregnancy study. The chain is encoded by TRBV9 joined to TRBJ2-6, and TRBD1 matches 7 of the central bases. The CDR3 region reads CASSVRQGIAGANVLTF. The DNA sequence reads TGTGCCAGCAGCGTAAGACAGGGTATCGCTGGGGCCAACGTCCTGACTTTC.